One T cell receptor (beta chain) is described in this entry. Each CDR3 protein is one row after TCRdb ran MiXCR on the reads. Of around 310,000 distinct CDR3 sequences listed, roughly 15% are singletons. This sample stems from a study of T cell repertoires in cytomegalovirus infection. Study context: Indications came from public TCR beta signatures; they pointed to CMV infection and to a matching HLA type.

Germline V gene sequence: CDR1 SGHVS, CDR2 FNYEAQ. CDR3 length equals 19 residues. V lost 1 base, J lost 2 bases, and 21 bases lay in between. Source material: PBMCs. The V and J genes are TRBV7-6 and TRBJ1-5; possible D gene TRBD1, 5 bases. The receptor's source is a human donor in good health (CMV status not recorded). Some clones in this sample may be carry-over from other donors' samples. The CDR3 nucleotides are TGTGCCAGCAGCTTAGGCTCGTACAAGGGGTGGCCGGGCAATCAGCCCCAGCATTTT. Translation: CASSLGSYKGWPGNQPQHF.